The 2 T cell receptor beta chains below all came from one sample that was sequenced in a study of blood T cell repertoires in COVID-19. This table comes from immunoSEQ multiplex PCR, and its TCRdb copy is limited to in-frame clones, with some not included. The table has approximately 280,000 clones, roughly 88% seen once. Input material: peripheral blood. These receptors originate from a woman aged 70-85 years with acute or convalescent COVID-19.

The chain employs TRBV5-6 and TRBJ1-6; D is possibly TRBD1 (5 bases). This CDR3 is built from 15 residues. Germline loops: CDR1 SGHDT, CDR2 YYEEEE. V gave up 0 bases and J gave up 8 bases, with 12 bases separating them. The CDR3 coding sequence is TGTGCCAGCAGCTTGGCCGGGACTTCGGATTCACCCCTCCACTTT. Its translation is CASSLAGTSDSPLHF.

This rearrangement joins TRBV18 to TRBJ1-5; D unresolved. Per the germline V gene, CDR1 is KGHSH and CDR2 is LQKENI. V lost 3 bases and J lost 7, with 10 bases in between. This CDR3 contains 13 residues. This CDR3 reads CASSPETVQPQHF. DNA of the CDR3: TGTGCCAGCTCACCGGAGACGGTCCAGCCCCAGCATTTT.